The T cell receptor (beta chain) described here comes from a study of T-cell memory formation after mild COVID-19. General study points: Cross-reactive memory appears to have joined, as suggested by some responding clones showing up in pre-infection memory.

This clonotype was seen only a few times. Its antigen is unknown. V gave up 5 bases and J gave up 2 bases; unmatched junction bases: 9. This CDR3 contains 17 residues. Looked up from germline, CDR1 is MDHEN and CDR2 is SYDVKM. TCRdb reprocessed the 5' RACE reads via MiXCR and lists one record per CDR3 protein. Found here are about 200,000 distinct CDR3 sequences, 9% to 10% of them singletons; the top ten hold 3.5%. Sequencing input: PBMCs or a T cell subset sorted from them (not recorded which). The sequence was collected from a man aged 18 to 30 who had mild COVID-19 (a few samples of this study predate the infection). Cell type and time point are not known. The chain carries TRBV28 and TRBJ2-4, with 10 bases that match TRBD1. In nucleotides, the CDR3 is TGTGCCAGCAGTCCAAGCGGGACAGGGGAGCCCAAAAACATTCAGTACTTC. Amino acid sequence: CASSPSGTGEPKNIQYF.